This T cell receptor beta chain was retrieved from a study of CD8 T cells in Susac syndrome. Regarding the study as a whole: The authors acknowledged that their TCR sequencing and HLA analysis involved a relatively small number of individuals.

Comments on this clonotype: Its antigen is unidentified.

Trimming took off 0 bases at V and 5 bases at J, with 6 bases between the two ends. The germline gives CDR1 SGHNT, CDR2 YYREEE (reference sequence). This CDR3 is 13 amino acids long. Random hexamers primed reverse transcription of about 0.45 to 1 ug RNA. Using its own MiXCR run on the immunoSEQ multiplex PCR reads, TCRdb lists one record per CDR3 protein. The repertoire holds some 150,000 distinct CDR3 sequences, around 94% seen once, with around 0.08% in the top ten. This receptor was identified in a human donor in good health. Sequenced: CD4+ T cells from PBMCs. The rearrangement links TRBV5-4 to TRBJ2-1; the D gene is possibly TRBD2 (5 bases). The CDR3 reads CASSLERDNEQFF. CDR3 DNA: TGTGCCAGCAGCTTGGAGAGGGACAATGAGCAGTTCTTC.